These 5 T cell receptor beta chains came from one sample sequenced in a study of Ad26.COV2.S vaccination and SARS-CoV-2 variants. As for treatment: some 20 received Ad26.COV2.S at low or high dose, single or two shots; several received placebo; per-sample allocation not given. Collection of the samples took place on day 63 after the first injection of vaccine or placebo. Generated by immunoSEQ multiplex PCR, the TCRdb table keeps only in-frame clones and is missing some. This sample has about 370,000 clones, with approximately 90% found just once. This specimen consisted of peripheral blood, obtained in a trial of Ad26.COV2.S vaccine versus placebo. These receptors were obtained from a person aged 18-60 years who received the Ad26.COV2.S COVID-19 vaccine or a placebo.

In this sample, this clone turned up once. The CDR3 DNA follows: TGTGCCAGCAGCTTAGGAGGGGGGGCCAGCGGGGAGCTGTTTTTT. Its protein product is CASSLGGGASGELFF. The rearrangement joins TRBV7-2 to TRBJ2-2, with D possibly being TRBD2 (7 bases). With 1 base removed from V and 7 bases from J, the gap between germline ends came to 13 bases. This CDR3 spans 15 amino acids. Germline loops: CDR1 SGHTA, CDR2 FQGNSA.

The V gene is TRBV7-9, the J gene TRBJ1-1, with D perhaps matching TRBD1 (6 bases). The ends were cut back, 5 bases at V and 4 bases at J, with 17 bases in the middle. The CDR3 extends over 15 amino acids. The germline V gene has CDR1 SEHNR and CDR2 FQNEAQ (reference sequence). The CDR3 bases are TGTGCCAGCAGCCTCCTACAGGGTGGTATCACTGAAGCTTTCTTT. This gives the protein CASSLLQGGITEAFF.

This clone was picked up one time. The V call is TRBV7-8, the J call TRBJ1-2, with 8 nucleotides matching TRBD1. The CDR3 runs to 16 residues. Trimming at V came to 3 bases and at J to 1 base, leaving 7 bases not matched to a gene. Germline-derived CDR1 and CDR2 are SGHVS and FQNEAQ. The CDR3 spells CASSFRTGLNNYGYTF. The CDR3 region has the DNA TGTGCCAGCAGCTTTCGGACAGGGTTAAATAACTATGGCTACACCTTC.

This sequence joins TRBV7-8 and TRBJ2-5; no clear D gene. Germline assignment: CDR1 SGHVS and CDR2 FQNEAQ. Trimming left V 1 base short and J 7 bases short, with 13 bases between. CDR3 size: 14 residues. CDR3 sequence reads: CASSLGNDRSTQYF. For the CDR3, the DNA is TGTGCCAGCAGCTTAGGGAACGACCGGTCGACCCAGTACTTC.

About this clone itself: This specimen includes other DNA sequences encoding the same CDR3. V and J are TRBV19 and TRBJ1-1; no definite D call. The germline V gene has CDR1 LNHDA and CDR2 SQIVND (reference sequence). The CDR3 contains 13 residues. V dropped 2 bases and J dropped 1 base, with 5 bases sitting between them. CDR3 region: CASSISANTEAFF. The CDR3 DNA sequence: TGTGCCAGTAGTATATCGGCGAACACTGAAGCTTTCTTT. The whole variable domain, filled in from reference TRBV19 and TRBJ1-1, reads DGGITQSPKYLFRKEGQNVTLSCEQNLNHDAMYWYRQDPGQGLRLIYYSQIVNDFQKGDIAEGYSVSREKKESFPLTVTSAQKNPTAFYLCASSISANTEAFFGQGTRLTVV.